These T cell receptor beta chains were read from a single sample in a study of beta chain features in type 1 diabetes. Repertoires were generated with immunoSEQ multiplex PCR, while TCRdb's copy carries only in-frame clones and drops some. The sample has 600,000 to 700,000 clones, around 11% seen once. Sequenced material: naive CD4+ T cells from blood. The receptors were sampled from a young man with type 1 diabetes. Each CDR3 is given with its conserved first and last residue. The order of the fields is V gene, clone size, J gene, D gene, CDR3 protein, CDR3 DNA. D genes are given only for firm matches. Not every row has a clone size; where given, it reads once, few, many or a size class.

TRBV20-1	few	TRBJ2-1	NA	CSARVNEQFF	TGCAGTGCTAGGGTCAATGAGCAGTTCTTC
TRBV18	NA	TRBJ1-5	NA	CASSPDGPDQPQHF	TGTGCCAGCTCACCGGACGGCCCTGATCAGCCCCAGCATTTT
TRBV5-4	NA	TRBJ2-1	TRBD2	CASSLPPLGGAHNEQFF	TGTGCCAGCAGCTTGCCGCCGCTCGGGGGGGCCCACAATGAGCAGTTCTTC
TRBV4-2	NA	TRBJ2-5	TRBD1	CASSRDRQGQETQYF	TGTGCCAGCAGCCGCGACCGACAGGGACAAGAGACCCAGTACTTC
TRBV2	few	TRBJ2-2	NA	CASTLGQNTGELFF	TGTGCCAGCACCTTGGGGCAGAACACCGGGGAGCTGTTTTTT
TRBV28	few	TRBJ2-7	NA	CASSVTYEQYF	TGTGCCAGCAGTGTCACCTACGAGCAGTACTTC
TRBV25-1	few	TRBJ1-6	NA	CASSDDTTNSPLHF	TGTGCCAGCAGTGACGATACTACGAATTCACCCCTCCACTTT
TRBV6-5	few	TRBJ2-3	NA	CASTLRRSTDTQYF	TGTGCCAGCACCCTCCGGAGGAGCACAGATACGCAGTATTTT
TRBV5-1	NA	TRBJ1-6	TRBD1	CASSGTGFDNSPLHF	TGCGCCAGCAGCGGGACAGGGTTCGATAATTCACCCCTCCACTTT
TRBV6-6	NA	TRBJ1-3	NA	CASSFGQLSGNTIYF	TGTGCCAGCAGCTTCGGACAGCTCTCTGGAAACACCATATATTTT
TRBV14	few	TRBJ2-5	NA	CASSLGQQRFQETQYF	TGTGCCAGCAGCCTAGGACAGCAGCGGTTCCAAGAGACCCAGTACTTC
TRBV7-9	NA	TRBJ2-1	NA	CASSLPSGPTPYNEQFF	TGTGCCAGCAGCCTACCCTCGGGGCCTACTCCCTACAATGAGCAGTTCTTC
TRBV7-2	few	TRBJ1-1	TRBD1	CASTNPRGRVNTEAFF	TGTGCCAGCACGAACCCCAGGGGGCGGGTGAACACTGAAGCTTTCTTT
TRBV28	NA	TRBJ2-5	TRBD1	CASSLDRAGETQYF	TGTGCCAGCAGCCTAGACAGGGCCGGGGAGACCCAGTACTTC
TRBV9	NA	TRBJ2-3	NA	CASSVAAATDTQYF	TGTGCCAGCAGCGTAGCGGCGGCCACAGATACGCAGTATTTT
TRBV6-5	NA	TRBJ1-2	TRBD1	CASSDRGNSYGYTF	TGTGCCAGCAGCGACAGGGGGAATAGCTATGGCTACACCTTC
TRBV29-1	NA	TRBJ2-2	NA	CSALGGGRWTGELFF	TGCAGCGCCCTAGGGGGCGGGAGGTGGACCGGGGAGCTGTTTTTT
TRBV6-5	few	TRBJ1-5	NA	CASSYSGDQPQHF	TGTGCCAGCAGTTACTCGGGGGATCAGCCCCAGCATTTT
TRBV5-4	NA	TRBJ1-6	TRBD1	CASSLKQGALNSPLHF	TGTGCCAGCAGCCTCAAACAGGGGGCGTTGAATTCACCCCTCCACTTT
TRBV5-1	NA	TRBJ2-4	TRBD1	CASSLAEGAGDIQYF	TGCGCCAGCAGCTTGGCCGAGGGGGCAGGAGACATTCAGTACTTC
TRBV19	NA	TRBJ2-2	TRBD1	CASAGTANTGELFF	TGTGCCAGTGCCGGGACAGCTAACACCGGGGAGCTGTTTTTT
TRBV25-1	NA	TRBJ1-3	TRBD1	CASSVQGQGATGNTIYF	TGTGCCAGCAGTGTCCAAGGACAGGGGGCCACTGGAAACACCATATATTTT
TRBV30	NA	TRBJ1-4	NA	CAWMGQSNEKLFF	TGTGCCTGGATGGGGCAGTCTAATGAAAAACTGTTTTTT
TRBV9	few	TRBJ2-7	NA	CASSYGTGSSYEQYF	TGTGCCAGCAGCTATGGGACGGGGAGCTCCTACGAGCAGTACTTC
TRBV5-6	NA	TRBJ2-1	NA	CASSPGDYNEQFF	TGTGCCAGCAGCCCTGGGGACTACAATGAGCAGTTCTTC
TRBV20-1	once	TRBJ1-2	NA	CSLHSNYGYTF	TGCAGTTTACACTCTAACTATGGCTACACCTTC
TRBV2	NA	TRBJ2-3	NA	CASTHQWADTQYF	TGTGCCAGCACCCACCAGTGGGCAGATACGCAGTATTTT
TRBV9	NA	TRBJ2-7	NA	CASSVRPAGTYEQYF	TGTGCCAGCAGCGTACGGCCAGCCGGGACCTACGAGCAGTACTTC
TRBV7-9	few	TRBJ2-1	NA	CASSLARNEQFF	TGTGCCAGCAGCTTAGCTAGGAATGAGCAGTTCTTC
TRBV10-3	NA	TRBJ2-5	TRBD1	CAISRRQGGEETQYF	TGTGCCATCAGCCGGCGACAGGGCGGTGAAGAGACCCAGTACTTC
TRBV11-3	NA	TRBJ2-3	NA	CASSLGSLPDTQYF	TGTGCCAGCAGCTTAGGGTCATTGCCAGATACGCAGTATTTT
TRBV7-2	few	TRBJ2-3	TRBD2	CASSSKGTNTDTQYF	TGTGCCAGCAGCTCCAAGGGGACTAACACAGATACGCAGTATTTT
TRBV23-1	few	TRBJ2-7	NA	CASSADVGHEQYF	TGCGCCAGCAGTGCGGACGTTGGACACGAGCAGTACTTC
TRBV11-2	few	TRBJ1-1	NA	CASSLAPDTEAFF	TGTGCCAGCAGCTTAGCGCCTGACACTGAAGCTTTCTTT
TRBV7-2	NA	TRBJ2-5	TRBD1	CASSLYFGQGARETQYF	TGTGCCAGCAGCTTGTACTTTGGACAGGGGGCGCGGGAGACCCAGTACTTC
TRBV7-2	few	TRBJ2-1	NA	CASRAGHNNEQFF	TGTGCCAGCAGGGCAGGGCACAACAATGAGCAGTTCTTC
TRBV11-1	NA	TRBJ2-5	TRBD1	CASSSEGQGGQETQYF	TGTGCCAGCAGCTCGGAAGGACAGGGCGGCCAAGAGACCCAGTACTTC
TRBV14	NA	TRBJ2-7	NA	CASSPEAYRAYEQYF	TGTGCCAGCAGCCCAGAGGCGTACAGGGCCTACGAGCAGTACTTC